These T cell receptor beta chains were read from a single sample in a study of tumor-infiltrating lymphocytes in localized non-small cell lung cancer. TCRdb keeps only in-frame clones here, not all; method: immunoSEQ multiplex PCR. The table shows 13,000 or so clones, with 65% to 85% occurring only once. Sample: uninvolved lung tissue not adjacent to the tumor. These receptors originate from a human donor with non-small cell lung cancer. CDR3s include the opening cysteine and the closing phenylalanine or tryptophan. D genes are given only for firm matches. Clone size is stated in some rows and not others, as once, few, many or a class when expanded.

d_gene: TRBD1
v_gene: TRBV27
len: 16
abundance: -
j_gene: TRBJ1-5
CDR3nt: TGTGCCAGCATGTCAGGGGGGGGATATAGCAATCAGCCCCAGCATTTT
CDR3aa: CASMSGGGYSNQPQHF

d_gene: TRBD1
v_gene: TRBV5-1
len: 14
abundance: -
j_gene: TRBJ1-2
CDR3nt: TGCGCCAGCAGCTTGGAACAGGGGCGCAATGGCTACACCTTC
CDR3aa: CASSLEQGRNGYTF

d_gene: -
v_gene: TRBV6-1
len: 15
abundance: -
j_gene: TRBJ1-6
CDR3nt: TGTGCCAGCAGTGGTAGACAGAGGTTGTACTCACCCCTCCACTTT
CDR3aa: CASSGRQRLYSPLHF

d_gene: -
v_gene: TRBV4-2
len: 16
abundance: -
j_gene: TRBJ2-2
CDR3nt: TGTGCCAGCAGCCAATTTTCCAGGGGAAGTACCGGGGAGCTGTTTTTT
CDR3aa: CASSQFSRGSTGELFF

d_gene: TRBD1
v_gene: TRBV30
len: 14
abundance: once
j_gene: TRBJ1-2
CDR3nt: TGTGCCTGGAGCGGGACAGGATTTAACTATGGCTACACCTTC
CDR3aa: CAWSGTGFNYGYTF

d_gene: -
v_gene: TRBV27
len: 15
abundance: -
j_gene: TRBJ2-1
CDR3nt: TGTGCCAGCAGTTTAGGGGTCTACATCTACAATGAGCAGTTCTTC
CDR3aa: CASSLGVYIYNEQFF

d_gene: TRBD1
v_gene: TRBV6-5
len: 15
abundance: -
j_gene: TRBJ2-1
CDR3nt: TGTGCCAGCAGTCCAACGGGACAGGGGGTCAATGAGCAGTTCTTC
CDR3aa: CASSPTGQGVNEQFF

d_gene: -
v_gene: TRBV7-8
len: 15
abundance: -
j_gene: TRBJ2-2
CDR3nt: TGTGCCAGCAGCTTTGCCCAGGGGGGTGGCGGGGAGCTGTTTTTT
CDR3aa: CASSFAQGGGGELFF

d_gene: -
v_gene: TRBV2
len: 15
abundance: -
j_gene: TRBJ2-1
CDR3nt: TGTGCCAGCAGCTTAGGCCAAGCACAGGCAAATGAGCAGTTCTTC
CDR3aa: CASSLGQAQANEQFF

d_gene: -
v_gene: TRBV19
len: 14
abundance: -
j_gene: TRBJ1-1
CDR3nt: TGTGCCAGTGTTCACAGGGCCCTGAACACTGAAGCTTTCTTT
CDR3aa: CASVHRALNTEAFF

d_gene: -
v_gene: TRBV29-1
len: 13
abundance: -
j_gene: TRBJ2-7
CDR3nt: TGCAGCGTTGAAGGGGGAAGTAGAAACGAGCAGTACTTC
CDR3aa: CSVEGGSRNEQYF

d_gene: TRBD2
v_gene: TRBV2
len: 15
abundance: -
j_gene: TRBJ2-1
CDR3nt: TGTGCCAGCAAAACGACTAGCGGGGGCCACAATGAGCAGTTCTTC
CDR3aa: CASKTTSGGHNEQFF

d_gene: -
v_gene: TRBV5-1
len: 13
abundance: -
j_gene: TRBJ1-1
CDR3nt: TGCGCCAGCAGCCGTGCTGGGGGGGCTGAAGCTTTCTTT
CDR3aa: CASSRAGGAEAFF

d_gene: TRBD1
v_gene: TRBV19
len: 16
abundance: -
j_gene: TRBJ2-1
CDR3nt: TGTGCCAGTCAAAACCCGGGACAGGGGGCTTCGGGTGAGCAGTTCTTC
CDR3aa: CASQNPGQGASGEQFF

d_gene: TRBD2
v_gene: TRBV6-5
len: 13
abundance: -
j_gene: TRBJ2-5
CDR3nt: TGTGCCAGCAAAAGCGGGGGACAAGAGACCCAGTACTTC
CDR3aa: CASKSGGQETQYF

d_gene: -
v_gene: TRBV9
len: 15
abundance: -
j_gene: TRBJ1-2
CDR3nt: TGTGCCAGCAGCGCGCCGAATGGAGCAGGCGGTGGCTACACCTTC
CDR3aa: CASSAPNGAGGGYTF

d_gene: TRBD2
v_gene: TRBV29-1
len: 13
abundance: -
j_gene: TRBJ2-1
CDR3nt: TGCAGCGTCTCCGGGGGGTCGAAGGGTGAGCAGTTCTTC
CDR3aa: CSVSGGSKGEQFF

d_gene: -
v_gene: TRBV2
len: 15
abundance: -
j_gene: TRBJ1-6
CDR3nt: TGTGCCAGCAGTACCGACAGAGCTCTTAATTCACCCCTCCACTTT
CDR3aa: CASSTDRALNSPLHF

d_gene: TRBD2
v_gene: TRBV30
len: 17
abundance: -
j_gene: TRBJ2-4
CDR3nt: TGTGCCTGGGTCGGCGGGGGGGCCGTTTCGGCCAAAAACATTCAGTACTTC
CDR3aa: CAWVGGGAVSAKNIQYF

d_gene: -
v_gene: TRBV4-1
len: 12
abundance: -
j_gene: TRBJ1-1
CDR3nt: TGCGCCAGCAGCCGACCTAACACTGAAGCTTTCTTT
CDR3aa: CASSRPNTEAFF

d_gene: -
v_gene: TRBV30
len: 14
abundance: -
j_gene: TRBJ2-6
CDR3nt: TGTGCCTGGAGTTTCCAGACATGGGCCAACGTCCTGACTTTC
CDR3aa: CAWSFQTWANVLTF

d_gene: -
v_gene: TRBV19
len: 11
abundance: medium-sized
j_gene: TRBJ1-1
CDR3nt: TGTGCCAGTAGTGGCTCTCTTGAAGCTTTCTTT
CDR3aa: CASSGSLEAFF

d_gene: TRBD2
v_gene: TRBV7-2
len: 15
abundance: -
j_gene: TRBJ2-7
CDR3nt: TGTGCCAGCAGCTTAGTTAGCGGGGGGGCGTACGAGCAGTACTTC
CDR3aa: CASSLVSGGAYEQYF

d_gene: TRBD1
v_gene: TRBV5-1
len: 16
abundance: -
j_gene: TRBJ2-3
CDR3nt: TGCGCCAGCAGCTTGGCCAGGACAGGGGGTTCAGATACGCAGTATTTT
CDR3aa: CASSLARTGGSDTQYF

d_gene: -
v_gene: TRBV5-8
len: 12
abundance: -
j_gene: TRBJ1-1
CDR3nt: TGTGCCAGCGGACAGTTGAACACTGAAGCTTTCTTT
CDR3aa: CASGQLNTEAFF

d_gene: TRBD2
v_gene: TRBV5-1
len: 16
abundance: -
j_gene: TRBJ2-3
CDR3nt: TGCGCCAGCAGCCTCTCTAGCGGGGGGGCAGGAGATACGCAGTATTTT
CDR3aa: CASSLSSGGAGDTQYF

d_gene: -
v_gene: TRBV18
len: 14
abundance: -
j_gene: TRBJ2-5
CDR3nt: TGTGCCAGCTCACCACCCAGTTTTGGAGAGACCCAGTACTTC
CDR3aa: CASSPPSFGETQYF

d_gene: -
v_gene: TRBV19
len: 13
abundance: -
j_gene: TRBJ2-2
CDR3nt: TGTGCCAGCATGTCTACGAACACCGGGGAGCTGTTTTTT
CDR3aa: CASMSTNTGELFF

d_gene: TRBD1
v_gene: TRBV5-5
len: 17
abundance: -
j_gene: TRBJ1-3
CDR3nt: TGTGCCAGCAGTCTTGGACAGGGGGGGAGCTCTGGAAACACCATATATTTT
CDR3aa: CASSLGQGGSSGNTIYF

d_gene: -
v_gene: TRBV11-2
len: 15
abundance: -
j_gene: TRBJ1-2
CDR3nt: TGTGCCAGCAGCCCCGAGGGGCAGGGGCTACGGGGCTACACCTTC
CDR3aa: CASSPEGQGLRGYTF

d_gene: TRBD1
v_gene: TRBV11-3
len: 14
abundance: -
j_gene: TRBJ2-7
CDR3nt: TGTGCCAGCAGCCCTACCGGAGCTGACAGGGGGAAGTACTTC
CDR3aa: CASSPTGADRGKYF

d_gene: -
v_gene: TRBV30
len: 12
abundance: -
j_gene: TRBJ2-2
CDR3nt: TGTGCCTGGAGTGTGTCGCTCGGGGAGCTGTTTTTT
CDR3aa: CAWSVSLGELFF

d_gene: TRBD1
v_gene: TRBV25-1
len: 15
abundance: -
j_gene: TRBJ1-1
CDR3nt: TGTGCCAGCAGTGACCCTAGGACAGGGGACACTGAAGCTTTCTTT
CDR3aa: CASSDPRTGDTEAFF

d_gene: -
v_gene: TRBV10-3
len: 14
abundance: -
j_gene: TRBJ2-3
CDR3nt: TGTGCCATATCGAGGAGTGAGCGCACAGATACGCAGTATTTT
CDR3aa: CAISRSERTDTQYF

d_gene: TRBD1
v_gene: TRBV5-1
len: 14
abundance: -
j_gene: TRBJ1-2
CDR3nt: TGCGCCAGCAGCTTGACAGGGGGATTCTATGGCTACACCTTC
CDR3aa: CASSLTGGFYGYTF

d_gene: -
v_gene: TRBV7-2
len: 11
abundance: -
j_gene: TRBJ2-7
CDR3nt: TGTGCCAGCACCCTCGTCTACGAGCAGTACTTC
CDR3aa: CASTLVYEQYF

d_gene: TRBD1
v_gene: TRBV4-1
len: 17
abundance: once
j_gene: TRBJ1-1
CDR3nt: TGCGCCAGCAGCCATACAACCAGCGGGACAGGGAACACTGAAGCTTTCTTT
CDR3aa: CASSHTTSGTGNTEAFF

d_gene: TRBD2
v_gene: TRBV5-4
len: 15
abundance: -
j_gene: TRBJ2-5
CDR3nt: TGTGCCAGCAGGAGTCAAGGACTAGCGCAAGAGACCCAGTACTTC
CDR3aa: CASRSQGLAQETQYF

d_gene: -
v_gene: TRBV7-6
len: 15
abundance: -
j_gene: TRBJ1-1
CDR3nt: TGTGCCAGCAGCTTATCTGTAAACGGGGCGACTGAAGCTTTCTTT
CDR3aa: CASSLSVNGATEAFF

d_gene: -
v_gene: TRBV2
len: 16
abundance: -
j_gene: TRBJ2-7
CDR3nt: TGTGCCAGCTCTCCTAGGTCAACAGTGATCTCCTACGAGCAGTACTTC
CDR3aa: CASSPRSTVISYEQYF

d_gene: TRBD1
v_gene: TRBV19
len: 14
abundance: -
j_gene: TRBJ2-1
CDR3nt: TGTGCCACCTCAGAGGCCCCCGGACAGGGAGAGCAGTTCTTC
CDR3aa: CATSEAPGQGEQFF

d_gene: TRBD2
v_gene: TRBV9
len: 15
abundance: -
j_gene: TRBJ2-3
CDR3nt: TGTGCCAGCAGCGTAGTTAGCGGGGGGAGGGATACGCAGTATTTT
CDR3aa: CASSVVSGGRDTQYF

d_gene: TRBD1
v_gene: TRBV2
len: 15
abundance: -
j_gene: TRBJ1-6
CDR3nt: TGTGCCAGCAGGAGGGACAGGGTTGATAATTCACCCCTCCACTTT
CDR3aa: CASRRDRVDNSPLHF

d_gene: TRBD1
v_gene: TRBV4-3
len: 14
abundance: -
j_gene: TRBJ2-3
CDR3nt: TGCGCCAGCAGCCGGGACAGGGGTACAGATACGCAGTATTTT
CDR3aa: CASSRDRGTDTQYF

d_gene: -
v_gene: TRBV29-1
len: 14
abundance: few
j_gene: TRBJ2-3
CDR3nt: TGCAGCGTTGATAGCGTTCTCGGCACAGATACGCAGTATTTT
CDR3aa: CSVDSVLGTDTQYF

d_gene: -
v_gene: TRBV11-3
len: 12
abundance: -
j_gene: TRBJ1-2
CDR3nt: TGTGCCAGCAGAATTTCGGGGTTTGGCTACACCTTC
CDR3aa: CASRISGFGYTF

d_gene: -
v_gene: TRBV6-1
len: 15
abundance: -
j_gene: TRBJ2-3
CDR3nt: TGTGCCAGCAGTGAACGGGGGCGGCAAACAGATACGCAGTATTTT
CDR3aa: CASSERGRQTDTQYF

d_gene: TRBD1
v_gene: TRBV10-3
len: 15
abundance: few
j_gene: TRBJ2-3
CDR3nt: TGTGCCATCAGAGTGGACAGGGGCGTCACAGATACGCAGTATTTT
CDR3aa: CAIRVDRGVTDTQYF

d_gene: -
v_gene: TRBV7-6
len: 13
abundance: -
j_gene: TRBJ1-4
CDR3nt: TGTGCCAGCAGCTTAGACAGAAATGAAAAACTGTTTTTT
CDR3aa: CASSLDRNEKLFF

d_gene: TRBD2
v_gene: TRBV4-1
len: 20
abundance: -
j_gene: TRBJ2-4
CDR3nt: TGCGCCAGCAGCCTGGTCTGGACTAGCGGGGGGGGGATAGCCAAAAACATTCAGTACTTC
CDR3aa: CASSLVWTSGGGIAKNIQYF

d_gene: -
v_gene: TRBV7-2
len: 13
abundance: -
j_gene: TRBJ1-5
CDR3nt: TGTGCCAGCAGCTTACTCCGGGATCAGCCCCAGCATTTT
CDR3aa: CASSLLRDQPQHF

d_gene: -
v_gene: TRBV21-1
len: 21
abundance: -
j_gene: TRBJ1-1
CDR3nt: TGTGCCAGCAGCAAACCAAGGGGATCAGTCGGTGGGGGGCGCGGGCACACTGAAGCTTTCTTT
CDR3aa: CASSKPRGSVGGGRGHTEAFF

d_gene: -
v_gene: TRBV19
len: 13
abundance: -
j_gene: TRBJ1-1
CDR3nt: TGTGCCAGTAGTATGACAGGGAACACTGAAGCTTTCTTT
CDR3aa: CASSMTGNTEAFF

d_gene: TRBD1
v_gene: TRBV27
len: 14
abundance: -
j_gene: TRBJ2-7
CDR3nt: TGTGCCAGCAGTTCGGGACAGGGGTTGTCGAAGCAGTACTTC
CDR3aa: CASSSGQGLSKQYF

d_gene: TRBD1
v_gene: TRBV2
len: 14
abundance: few
j_gene: TRBJ1-4
CDR3nt: TGTGCCAGCTCTCAGACAGGGGCGGAGGAAAAACTGTTTTTT
CDR3aa: CASSQTGAEEKLFF

d_gene: TRBD1
v_gene: TRBV6-5
len: 13
abundance: -
j_gene: TRBJ1-2
CDR3nt: TGTGCCAGCAGTTACCAAAACAGGGGTGGCTACACCTTC
CDR3aa: CASSYQNRGGYTF

d_gene: -
v_gene: TRBV29-1
len: 13
abundance: -
j_gene: TRBJ2-7
CDR3nt: TGCAGCGTCCTCCCGAAACCTTCGGGCGAGCAGTACTTC
CDR3aa: CSVLPKPSGEQYF

d_gene: TRBD2
v_gene: TRBV5-4
len: 17
abundance: -
j_gene: TRBJ2-2
CDR3nt: TGTGCCAGCAGCTCCACGCTGGGCGGGGGGGCCATCCGGGAGCTGTTTTTT
CDR3aa: CASSSTLGGGAIRELFF

d_gene: -
v_gene: TRBV5-5
len: 13
abundance: once
j_gene: TRBJ2-5
CDR3nt: TGTGCCAGCAGCCCGGACCTTGCGGGGACCCAGTACTTC
CDR3aa: CASSPDLAGTQYF

d_gene: TRBD1
v_gene: TRBV30
len: 15
abundance: -
j_gene: TRBJ1-3
CDR3nt: TGTGCCTGGAGTAACAGGGGACCTTCTGGAAACACCATATATTTT
CDR3aa: CAWSNRGPSGNTIYF